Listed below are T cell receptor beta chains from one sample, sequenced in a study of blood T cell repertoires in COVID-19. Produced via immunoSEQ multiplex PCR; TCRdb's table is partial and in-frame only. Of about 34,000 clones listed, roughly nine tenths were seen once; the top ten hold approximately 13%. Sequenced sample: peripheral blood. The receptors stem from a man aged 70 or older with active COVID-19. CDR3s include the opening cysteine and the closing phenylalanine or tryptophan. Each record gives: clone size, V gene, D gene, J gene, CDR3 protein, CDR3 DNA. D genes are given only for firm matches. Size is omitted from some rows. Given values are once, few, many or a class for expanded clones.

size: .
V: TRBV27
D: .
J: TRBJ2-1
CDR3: CASSTRQAYNEQFF
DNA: TGTGCCAGCAGTACCCGACAGGCGTACAATGAGCAGTTCTTC

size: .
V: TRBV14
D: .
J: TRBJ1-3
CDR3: CASSPLGPGNTIYF
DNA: TGTGCCAGCAGCCCGTTGGGGCCTGGAAACACCATATATTTT

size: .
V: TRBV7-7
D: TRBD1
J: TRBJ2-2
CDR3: CASSLGRMTGGTGELFF
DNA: TGTGCCAGCAGCTTAGGGCGCATGACAGGGGGAACCGGGGAGCTGTTTTTT

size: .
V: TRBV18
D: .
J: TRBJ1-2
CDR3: CASSLDRTGIYGYTF
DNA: TGTGCCAGCTCACTAGACCGGACGGGAATCTATGGCTACACCTTC

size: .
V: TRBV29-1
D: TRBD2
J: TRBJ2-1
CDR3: CSVDHSGLAGGEQFF
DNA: TGCAGCGTTGACCACTCGGGACTAGCGGGAGGGGAGCAGTTCTTC

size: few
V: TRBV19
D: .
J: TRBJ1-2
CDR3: CASSTNRASGGYTF
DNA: TGTGCCAGTAGTACAAACAGGGCTTCTGGAGGCTACACCTTC

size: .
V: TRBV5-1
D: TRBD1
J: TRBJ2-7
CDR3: CASSLDPGQGGYEQYF
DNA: TGCGCCAGCAGCTTGGACCCGGGACAGGGGGGCTACGAGCAGTACTTC

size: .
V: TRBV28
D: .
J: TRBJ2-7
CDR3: CASSPRRSGEQYF
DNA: TGTGCCAGCAGTCCTAGACGGAGTGGGGAGCAGTACTTC

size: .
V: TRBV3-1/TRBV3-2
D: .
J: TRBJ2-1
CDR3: CASSQDEGYNEQFF
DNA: TGTGCCAGCAGCCAAGATGAGGGCTACAATGAGCAGTTCTTC

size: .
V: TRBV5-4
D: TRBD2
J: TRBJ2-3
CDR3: CASSFQTSGRPDTQYF
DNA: TGTGCCAGCAGCTTCCAGACTAGCGGGAGGCCAGATACGCAGTATTTT

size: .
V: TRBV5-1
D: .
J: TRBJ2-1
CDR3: CASSLAPDMGYNEQFF
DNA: TGCGCCAGCAGCTTGGCACCGGACATGGGGTACAATGAGCAGTTCTTC

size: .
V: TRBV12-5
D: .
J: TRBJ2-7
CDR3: CASAPDSPYEQYF
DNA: TGTGCTAGTGCCCCGGACAGCCCCTACGAGCAGTACTTC

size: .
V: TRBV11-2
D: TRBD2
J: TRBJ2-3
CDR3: CASSLARGGSSDTQYF
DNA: TGTGCCAGCAGCTTAGCACGCGGGGGGAGTTCGGATACGCAGTATTTT

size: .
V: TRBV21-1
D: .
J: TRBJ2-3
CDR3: CASSMIAASTDTQYF
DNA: TGTGCCAGCAGCATGATAGCGGCTAGCACAGATACGCAGTATTTT

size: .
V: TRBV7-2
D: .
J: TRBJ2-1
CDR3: CASSLGSYNEQFF
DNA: TGTGCCAGCAGCTTAGGGAGCTACAATGAGCAGTTCTTC

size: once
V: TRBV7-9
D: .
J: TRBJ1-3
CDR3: CASSFAGGNTIYF
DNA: TGTGCCAGCAGCTTTGCGGGAGGAAACACCATATATTTT

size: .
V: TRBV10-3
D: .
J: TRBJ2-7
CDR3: CAISPQAGRGSEEQYF
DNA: TGTGCCATCAGTCCCCAGGCAGGGAGGGGGAGTGAAGAGCAGTACTTC

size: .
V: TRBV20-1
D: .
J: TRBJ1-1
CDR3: CSASTGPVGTEAFF
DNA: TGCAGTGCTAGTACAGGGCCGGTAGGAACTGAAGCTTTCTTT

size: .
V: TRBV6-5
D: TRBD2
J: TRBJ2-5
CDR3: CASGRLAGRETQYF
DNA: TGTGCCAGCGGTAGACTAGCGGGAAGGGAGACCCAGTACTTC

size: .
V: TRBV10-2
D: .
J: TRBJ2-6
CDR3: CASSPQRAGANVLTF
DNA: TGCGCCAGCAGCCCTCAGAGGGCAGGGGCCAACGTCCTGACTTTC

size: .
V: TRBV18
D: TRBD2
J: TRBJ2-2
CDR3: CASSPLELAAGELFF
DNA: TGTGCCAGCTCACCACTCGAACTAGCGGCCGGGGAGCTGTTTTTT

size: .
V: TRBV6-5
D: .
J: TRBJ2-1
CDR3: CASTRNLAGWNEQFF
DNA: TGTGCCAGCACCCGAAACTTGGCAGGGTGGAATGAGCAGTTCTTC

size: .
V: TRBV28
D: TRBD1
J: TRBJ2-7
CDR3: CASTLTGDFYEQYF
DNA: TGTGCCAGCACTTTGACAGGGGATTTCTACGAGCAGTACTTC

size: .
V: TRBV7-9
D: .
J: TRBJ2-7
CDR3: CASSLEGQVYEQYF
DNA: TGTGCCAGCAGCTTAGAGGGACAAGTCTACGAGCAGTACTTC

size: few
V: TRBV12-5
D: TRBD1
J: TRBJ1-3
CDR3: CASGLDSGQGTYTIYF
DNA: TGTGCTAGTGGTTTGGACTCGGGACAGGGGACGTACACCATATATTTT

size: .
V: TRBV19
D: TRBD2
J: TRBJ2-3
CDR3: CASSIGLAASTDTQYF
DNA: TGTGCCAGTAGTATTGGACTAGCGGCTAGCACAGATACGCAGTATTTT

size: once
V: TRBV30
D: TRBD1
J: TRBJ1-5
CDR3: CAWSGDRGHNQPQHF
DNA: TGTGCCTGGAGTGGGGACAGGGGACACAATCAGCCCCAGCATTTT

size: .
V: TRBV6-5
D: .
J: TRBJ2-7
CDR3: CASKKTSSYEQYF
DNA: TGTGCCAGCAAGAAGACATCCTCCTACGAGCAGTACTTC

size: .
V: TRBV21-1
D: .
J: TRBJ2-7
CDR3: CARGQPYEQYF
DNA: TGTGCCAGAGGACAGCCCTACGAGCAGTACTTC